Following are 18 T cell receptor beta chains from one sample sequenced in a study of cytotoxic CD8 clonotypes in ibrutinib-treated CLL (dated by TCRdb to the early 2020s). Libraries were built with the immunoSEQ multiplex PCR assay. This immuneACCESS table, as held by TCRdb, lists in-frame sequences with V and J called but not all clones. Of the missing ones, under half trace to an unresolved V gene in checked studies; the others have no known cause. Across this sample there are roughly 250,000 clones, with roughly 70% seen only once. Of the sample, roughly 14% is held by the ten largest clones. The time point label for this specimen denotes: approximately 2 years on ibrutinib. This material consisted of PBMCs, taken after 24 months of ibrutinib treatment. The receptors stem from a human donor with chronic lymphocytic leukemia.

As DNA, the CDR3 is TGTGCCTCTAGTGGTTCGGCGAATGAAAAACTGTTTTTT. Protein sequence: CASSGSANEKLFF. The genes are TRBV10-3 and TRBJ1-4; D not resolved. Per germline, CDR1 ENHRY and CDR2 SYGVKD. Between the trimmed V and J ends, which lost 11 bases and 5 bases, there was a span of 15 bases. The CDR3 has 13 amino acids.

J is TRBJ1-2 and V is TRBV27; D is perhaps TRBD1 (5 bases). The V gene's germline CDR1 is MNHEY and CDR2 SMNVEV (reference sequence). Trimming removed 2 bases from V and 1 base from J, with 20 bases in between. This CDR3 contains 18 residues. The CDR3 sequence: CASSLAHGGAMDNYGYTF. The CDR3 DNA sequence: TGTGCCAGCAGTTTAGCCCATGGAGGGGCTATGGATAACTATGGCTACACCTTC.

This chain links TRBV7-2 with TRBJ1-2; the D gene is possibly TRBD1 (6 bases). Per germline, CDR1 SGHTA and CDR2 FQGNSA. The CDR3 sequence is 13 residues long. V lost 7 bases and J 6 bases, leaving 15 bases between the germline ends. CDR3 sequence: CASTEQGSDGYTF. The CDR3 region has the DNA TGTGCCAGCACCGAACAGGGTTCGGATGGCTACACCTTC.

The chain has TRBV18 and TRBJ2-7, with D possibly TRBD2 on 5 matching bases. The ends were cut back, 3 bases at V and 2 bases at J, with 11 bases in the middle. This CDR3 has 14 amino acids. The germline gives CDR1 KGHSH, CDR2 LQKENI. CDR3 residues: CASSPTGVTYEQYF. CDR3 coding DNA: TGTGCCAGCTCACCGACCGGGGTCACCTACGAGCAGTACTTC.

CDR3 protein: CASSSDRGIFGNTIYF. Written as DNA, the CDR3 is TGTGCCAGCAGTTCGGACAGGGGCATTTTTGGAAACACCATATATTTT. This chain uses TRBV28 with TRBJ1-3; the match to TRBD1 covers 9 bases. The ends lost 4 bases at V and 3 bases at J; junction bases unmatched: 7. Germline loops: CDR1 MDHEN, CDR2 SYDVKM. This CDR3 spans 16 amino acids.

The J gene is TRBJ2-7, the V gene TRBV7-8; D is ambiguous. This CDR3 has 14 residues. Germline CDR1 is SGHVS and CDR2 is FQNEAQ. V lost 2 bases and J lost 1, with 9 bases in between. The CDR3 bases are TGTGCCAGCAGCTTATCTAGGCAATCCTACGAGCAGTACTTC. It specifies CASSLSRQSYEQYF.

The rearrangement links TRBV11-1 to TRBJ2-6, with D perhaps matching TRBD1 (5 bases). The CDR3 has 15 amino acids. V was pared by 4 bases and J by 3 bases, with 10 bases between. Germline CDR1 SGHAT, CDR2 FQDESV (reference sequence). DNA of the CDR3: TGTGCCAGCAGCTGGCAGGGTGGTGGGGCCAACGTCCTGACTTTC. Protein: CASSWQGGGANVLTF.

V and J are TRBV29-1 and TRBJ2-3, with D unresolved. Looked up from germline, CDR1 is SQVTM and CDR2 is ANQGSEA. This CDR3 has 10 residues. V was trimmed by 2 bases and J by 7 bases, leaving 4 bases between them. DNA for the CDR3: TGCAGCGTTGAAAGGTATACGCAGTATTTT. Its protein product is CSVERYTQYF.

This clone was found a few times. The chain recombines TRBV18 with TRBJ2-1, with D unclear. V lost 1 base and J 8 bases, leaving 6 bases between the germline ends. The CDR3 consists of 12 residues. The germline V gene has CDR1 KGHSH and CDR2 LQKENI. The CDR3 spells CASSPLAYEQFF. CDR3 DNA: TGTGCCAGCTCACCACTAGCCTATGAGCAGTTCTTC.

The rearrangement uses TRBV14 and TRBJ2-3, with a tentative D call TRBD2 (5 bases). Trimming took off 4 bases at V and 2 bases at J, with 7 bases between the two ends. The CDR3 runs 13 residues. CDR1 and CDR2 from the germline V gene are SGHDN and FVKESK. The CDR3 here is CASSRGLTDTQYF. In DNA, the CDR3 is TGTGCCAGCAGCCGAGGACTCACAGATACGCAGTATTTT.

The chain joins TRBV23-1 to TRBJ2-2; D remains unclear. TRBV23-1 is sorted into the ORF group, with uncertain function. The CDR3 is 19 residues long. Between the trimmed V and J ends, which lost 8 bases and 0 bases, there was a span of 25 bases. In nucleotides, the CDR3 is TGCGCCAGCCCGACGGCAGTAGCTTGCGTAGACGCGAACACCGGGGAGCTGTTTTTT. It is translated as CASPTAVACVDANTGELFF.

The table lists this clone with a count of one. The chain is built from TRBV15 and TRBJ1-4; 8 bases map to TRBD1. This CDR3 is 16 amino acids long. With V trimmed by 0 bases and J by 7 bases, 7 bases remained unmatched. CDR1 and CDR2 (germline): LNHNV, YYDKDF (reference sequence). The CDR3 is CATSREAQGAGEKLFF. DNA for the CDR3: TGTGCCACCAGCAGAGAAGCCCAGGGGGCGGGTGAAAAACTGTTTTTT. Using reference TRBV15 and TRBJ1-4 for the parts outside the CDR3, the full variable domain is DAMVIQNPRYQVTQFGKPVTLSCSQTLNHNVMYWYQQKSSQAPKLLFHYYDKDFNNEADTPDNFQSRRPNTSFCFLDIRSPGLGDTAMYLCATSREAQGAGEKLFFGSGTQLSVL.

This chain links TRBV28 with TRBJ1-1; D may be TRBD1 (6 bases). CDR1 is MDHEN, CDR2 SYDVKM, per germline. The CDR3 is made up of 13 amino acids. V shed 7 bases and J shed 1 base, with 10 bases lying between them. CDR3 coding DNA: TGTGCCAGCACCCAGGGGACGAACACTGAAGCTTTCTTT. It yields the protein CASTQGTNTEAFF.

The genes are TRBV7-8 and TRBJ2-1, with no clear D. Trimming cost V 3 bases and J 5 bases, with 17 bases left between them. CDR1 is SGHVS, CDR2 FQNEAQ, per germline. This CDR3 comprises 16 residues. CDR3 in DNA: TGTGCCAGCAGCTTCTGGACCGACCCCTTGGACAATGAGCAGTTCTTC. Its translation is CASSFWTDPLDNEQFF.

This clone was observed a few times. The CDR3: CASSLTGGRSEQYF. Written as DNA, the CDR3 is TGTGCCAGCAGCTTAACCGGAGGCCGAAGCGAGCAGTACTTC. The chain employs TRBV7-3 and TRBJ2-7, with a tentative D call TRBD2 (5 bases). The germline V and J ends were trimmed by 0 bases and 6 bases, with 12 bases remaining between them. The CDR3 is 14 residues long. The germline V gene encodes CDR1 SGHTA and CDR2 FQGTGA.

The chain recombines TRBV5-1 with TRBJ2-3; D is ambiguous. Germline V gene lookup returns CDR1 SGHRS and CDR2 YFSETQ. The CDR3 spans 16 residues. Trimming removed 0 bases at V and 0 bases at J, with 11 bases between. The DNA of the CDR3 is TGCGCCAGCAGCTTGGATTTGTCGGGTAGCACAGATACGCAGTATTTT. Translating gives CASSLDLSGSTDTQYF.

This clone has just one count. This chain links TRBV6-9 with TRBJ1-5; 10 bases fit TRBD1. The CDR3 covers 14 residues. V lost 9 bases, J lost 2 bases, and 4 bases stayed unmatched. The germline CDR1 and CDR2 sequences are MNHGY and SVAAGI. The CDR3 DNA reads as TGTGCCAGAGGGACAGGGGAATGCAATCAGCCCCAGCATTTT. Translated, it gives CARGTGECNQPQHF.

CDR3: CASSPPGGTLYNEQFF. Written as DNA, the CDR3 is TGTGCCAGTAGTCCCCCGGGGGGGACTTTATACAATGAGCAGTTCTTC. The J gene is TRBJ2-1, the V gene TRBV19; 8 positions match TRBD2. With 5 bases clipped from V and 4 bases from J, the junction kept 10 bases outside the gene matches. Germline CDR1 is LNHDA and CDR2 is SQIVND (reference sequence). This CDR3 is 16 amino acids long.